This T cell receptor beta chain originates from a study of shared clonotypes between healthy human individuals. Terminally differentiated effector memory CD45RA+ cells were left out of the naive CD8 fraction, which was CD45RO-negative and positively selected for CCR7. Repertoires were generated with immunoSEQ multiplex PCR, while TCRdb's copy carries only in-frame clones and drops some. The sample has about 2 million clones, just under 95% seen once. Germline assignment: CDR1 LNHDA and CDR2 SQIVND (reference sequence). CDR3 length: 11 amino acids. Regarding the study as a whole: Between four donors, naive CD4 clonotypes were shared at a level of about 5%.

As regards this clone: Its antigen remains unknown. One end of the junction is discordant with germline, which a read error may explain. In the same sample, other DNA sequences code for this CDR3.

Sequenced sample: naive CD8+ T cells sorted from blood. The chain employs TRBV19 and TRBJ2-1; the D is unclear. The receptor was derived from a man between 18 and 29 years old in good health. The CDR3 sequence: CASSSYNEQFF. CDR3 nucleotide sequence: TGTGCCAGTAGTTCCTATAATGAGCAGTTCTTC.